There are many counts of the clone carrying this T cell receptor beta chain. Its antigen is currently unknown. Germline V gives CDR1 DFQATT, CDR2 SNEGSKA (reference sequence). The CDR3 is 18 residues long. The V gene lost 0 bases and the J gene lost 5 bases, with 20 bases spanning the gap. A unique molecular identifier was carried by every single TCR cDNA molecule. A single record per CDR3 protein comes from TCRdb applying MiXCR to the 5' RACE reads. This table has around 8,000 distinct CDR3 sequences, 7.5% to 10% appearing once. The data were taken from a study of spatial heterogeneity in lung cancer. Study conclusions and caveats: How many expanded intratumoral alpha and beta TCRs were present tracked the tumor mutation count, which was a count of nonsynonymous mutations.

Time point denoted: sample taken at primary tumor resection. V usage is TRBV20-1 and J usage is TRBJ1-6, with D maybe TRBD1 (5 bases). The origin of this receptor is a male donor with early-stage non-small cell lung cancer. This material consisted of lung tumor tissue, taken at surgery. The CDR3 reads CSARDVGGGLPDNSPLHF. The CDR3 DNA sequence: TGCAGTGCTAGAGATGTGGGGGGTGGCCTCCCCGATAATTCACCCCTCCACTTT.